Listed below are T cell receptor beta chains from one sample, sequenced in a study of blood T cell repertoires in COVID-19. Assay: immunoSEQ multiplex PCR; the TCRdb copy retains only in-frame clones and omits some. Here the sample spans 93,000 or so clones, 84% being singletons. The sequencing sample was made of peripheral blood. Source of these receptors: a human donor in a cohort sampled during active COVID-19. The CDR3 runs from the conserved cysteine through the conserved F or W. The order of the fields is J gene, D gene, clone size, V gene, CDR3 DNA, CDR3 protein. The D gene is left open where the match is weak. Size is stated for part of the rows, as once, few or many counts, or as a class when the clone is expanded.

>TRBJ1-6|TRBD1|few|TRBV16
TGTGCCAGCAGCCAACCTGGTGGACAGGGCGGTTCACCCCTCCACTTT
CASSQPGGQGGSPLHF
>TRBJ2-2|TRBD2|.|TRBV10-1
TGCGCCAGCAGTGAGTCGGGGGGGTCCACCGGGGAGCTGTTTTTT
CASSESGGSTGELFF
>TRBJ1-4|.|.|TRBV15
TGTGCCACCAGCAGAGAGCGGAGAAATGAAAAACTGTTTTTT
CATSRERRNEKLFF
>TRBJ1-1|.|.|TRBV10-3
TGTGCTGCCCTCGGGGGGACGAACACTGAAGCTTTCTTT
CAALGGTNTEAFF
>TRBJ1-6|.|.|TRBV27
TGTGCCAGCAGTTTTTGGGGCGGTAATTCACCCCTCCACTTT
CASSFWGGNSPLHF
>TRBJ1-5|TRBD1|.|TRBV14
TGTGCCAGCAGCCAAATGACAGGGACGCCCCAGCATTTT
CASSQMTGTPQHF
>TRBJ2-1|.|.|TRBV5-1
TGCGCCAGCAGCTTGGAAAGGGGGAGCAATGAGCAGTTCTTC
CASSLERGSNEQFF
>TRBJ1-1|.|few|TRBV3-1/TRBV3-2
TGTGCCAGCAGCCAACAACCCGTCCGGGGGACTGAAGCTTTCTTT
CASSQQPVRGTEAFF
>TRBJ1-5|.|.|TRBV19
TGTGCCAGTACCTCCATTGAGGGGGACAATCAGCCCCAGCATTTT
CASTSIEGDNQPQHF
>TRBJ1-1|TRBD1|.|TRBV11-2
TGTGCCAGCAGCTTAGGACAGGGGGACACTGAAGCTTTCTTT
CASSLGQGDTEAFF
>TRBJ1-1|.|.|TRBV21-1
TGTGCCAGCAGCAAAGTCACAGGACAGGGACTCGCTAACACTGAAGCTTTCTTT
CASSKVTGQGLANTEAFF
>TRBJ2-2|.|.|TRBV10-2
TGCGCCAGCAGTGAAGTAGCTCCCACCGGGGAGCTGTTTTTT
CASSEVAPTGELFF
>TRBJ1-1|.|once|TRBV9
TGTGCCAGCAGCGTAGAACAGAACACTGAAGCTTTCTTT
CASSVEQNTEAFF
>TRBJ1-2|TRBD1|once|TRBV20-1
TGCAGTGCTAGTACGGACAGGGGGCTCTATGGCTACACCTTC
CSASTDRGLYGYTF
>TRBJ1-1|.|.|TRBV7-8
TGTGCCAGCAGCTTGAATAAGGGGCTGGCCACTGAAGCTTTCTTT
CASSLNKGLATEAFF
>TRBJ2-3|TRBD2|.|TRBV7-9
TGTGCCAGCAGCTTACCAGCGGGGGGGCCGGGAGATACGCAGTATTTT
CASSLPAGGPGDTQYF
>TRBJ1-5|.|.|TRBV12-5
TGTGCTAGTGGTTTGTCGGACGGGGGCAATCAGCCCCAGCATTTT
CASGLSDGGNQPQHF
>TRBJ1-2|.|.|TRBV30
TGTGCCTGGAGTGCCCCGGGCTATGGCTACACCTTC
CAWSAPGYGYTF
>TRBJ2-7|.|.|TRBV7-8
TGTGCCAGCAGCTCCCAGACAGGATCCTCCGAGCAGTACTTC
CASSSQTGSSEQYF
>TRBJ2-3|TRBD2|.|TRBV10-2
TGCGCCAGCAGCAAAGGTAGCGGGGGGGCCTTTGATACGCAGTATTTT
CASSKGSGGAFDTQYF
>TRBJ1-3|.|.|TRBV5-1
TGCGCCAGCAGCCTCACCGGGATCGGAAACACCATATATTTT
CASSLTGIGNTIYF
>TRBJ2-1|TRBD1|.|TRBV12-3/TRBV12-4
TGTGCCAGCAGCCGGGGACAGAGCAATGAGCAGTTCTTC
CASSRGQSNEQFF
>TRBJ1-1|.|.|TRBV29-1
TGCAGCGTTGAATCAGGGGTGAACACTGAAGCTTTCTTT
CSVESGVNTEAFF